This T cell receptor beta chain stems from a study of blood T cell repertoires in COVID-19. Original data processing: The authors estimated nucleated cell counts from reference gene primer amplification. The data were produced by immunoSEQ multiplex PCR, yet TCRdb's version contains in-frame clones alone and is incomplete. From that table come the V and J calls and clone size; the DNA was used to work out D and trimming. The data show 6,500 to 8,000 clones, 86% seen once. CDR1 and CDR2 (germline): SGHRS, YFSETQ. This CDR3 has 15 residues. V was shortened by 0 bases and J by 4 bases, with 12 bases between the two germline ends.

The chain is built from TRBV5-1 and TRBJ2-3, with D perhaps TRBD2 (5 bases). The sequence was obtained from a human donor with active COVID-19. The donor label of this sample is uncertain. The sequencing sample was made of peripheral blood. Here the CDR3 reads CASSLDTRYADTQYF. The CDR3, as DNA: TGCGCCAGCAGCTTGGACACTAGGTACGCAGATACGCAGTATTTT.